Listed here are 23 T cell receptor beta chains from one sample, sequenced in a study of cytomegalovirus exposure and HLA in healthy donors (dated by TCRdb to 2016 to 2017). Preparation of the library involved the immunoSEQ multiplex PCR assay. A mixture of 60 forward primers for TCR Vbeta segments and 13 reverse primers for TCR Jbeta segments was used in the multiplex PCR. TCRdb holds this immuneACCESS table with in-frame rearrangements only. Some clones are missing; in checked studies, unresolved V genes explain under half, and the rest has no known cause. Counted in this sample were 140,000 to 150,000 clones; roughly 77% of them appeared once. Clones ranked in the top ten supply roughly 3.7% of the sample. Sequencing was performed on PBMCs. These receptor sequences come from a male donor in good health and CMV-seronegative.

V is TRBV19 and J is TRBJ1-1; D is perhaps TRBD1 (6 bases). CDR1 and CDR2 (germline): LNHDA, SQIVND (reference sequence). This CDR3 contains 14 residues. Trimming took 7 bases from V and 1 from J, leaving 13 bases between them. The CDR3 loop reads CASTPDSRNTEAFF. CDR3 bases: TGTGCCAGTACCCCGGACAGCCGGAACACTGAAGCTTTCTTT.

The chain joins TRBV6-1 to TRBJ1-1, with 7 positions matching TRBD1. The CDR3 has 16 amino acids. Germline V gene lookup returns CDR1 MNHNS and CDR2 SASEGT. Losses at the gene ends were 0 bases for V and 0 bases for J; bases not matched to a gene: 4. The CDR3 DNA reads TGTGCCAGCAGTGAAGCGTTAACAGGGGTGAACACTGAAGCTTTCTTT. It is translated as CASSEALTGVNTEAFF.

This chain uses TRBV18 with TRBJ1-5; 8 bases are a match to TRBD1. Looked up from germline, CDR1 is KGHSH and CDR2 is LQKENI. V was clipped by 3 bases and J by 3 bases; unmatched bases: 4. CDR3 length: 15 residues. CDR3 nucleotide sequence: TGTGCCAGCTCACCCCAGGGGGCTCTCAATCAGCCCCAGCATTTT. Protein product: CASSPQGALNQPQHF.

This clone came up a few times. The junction differs from germline at one of its ends, possibly a read error. The chain has TRBV7-9 and TRBJ2-7, with a tentative D call TRBD2 (5 bases). This CDR3 spans 14 amino acids. Germline CDR1 and CDR2: SEHNR and FQNEAQ (reference sequence). The CDR3 protein is CSSSPGVAQYEQYF. The CDR3 DNA sequence: TGTTCCAGCAGCCCCGGGGTAGCACAATACGAGCAGTACTTC.

The chain employs TRBV4-1 and TRBJ2-2; D is unclear. The CDR3 consists of 16 residues. Germline CDR1 MGHRA, CDR2 YSYEKL. V gave up 1 base and J gave up 0 bases, with 9 bases separating them. CDR3 coding DNA: TGCGCCAGCAGCCAAGTTCCACTACCGAACACCGGGGAGCTGTTTTTT. As protein: CASSQVPLPNTGELFF.

This clone was recorded once. The chain couples TRBV5-1 to TRBJ1-4, with TRBD1 matching 7 bases. After removal of 1 base from V and 5 bases from J, the junction contained 5 bases not matched to a gene. Germline CDR1 SGHRS, CDR2 YFSETQ. This CDR3 contains 15 residues. In DNA form, the CDR3 reads TGCGCCAGCAGCTTGCAGGGGGTAGTCAATGAAAAACTGTTTTTT. The encoded protein is CASSLQGVVNEKLFF.

The rearrangement links TRBV7-9 to TRBJ2-6; D may be TRBD2 (6 bases). The CDR3 spans 16 residues. Germline V gene sequence: CDR1 SEHNR, CDR2 FQNEAQ (reference sequence). V was trimmed by 1 base and J by 4 bases, leaving 11 bases between them. The CDR3 region has the DNA TGTGCCAGCAGCTTAGTTGGGGGGACCGGGGCCAACGTCCTGACTTTC. Translated, it gives CASSLVGGTGANVLTF.

This clone has just a few counts. This chain links TRBV5-4 with TRBJ2-7, with 7 positions matching TRBD2. CDR1 is SGHNT and CDR2 is YYREEE in the germline V gene (reference sequence). This CDR3 is built from 13 residues. J lost 5 bases, V lost 0 bases, and 2 bases had no gene match. This chain's CDR3 is CASSLVGGDEQYF. The DNA for the CDR3 is TGTGCCAGCAGCTTGGTGGGGGGGGACGAGCAGTACTTC.

The rearrangement joins TRBV6-6 to TRBJ1-2, with TRBD1 matching 8 bases. This CDR3 contains 12 residues. V lost 0 bases, J lost 13 bases, and 4 bases stayed unmatched. CDR1 MNHNY and CDR2 SVGAGI come from the germline V gene (reference sequence). The CDR3 nucleotides are TGTGCCAGCAGTTACTCTGGACAGGGCCGCACCTTC. This translates into CASSYSGQGRTF.

The chain combines TRBV7-3 with TRBJ1-1; perhaps TRBD1 as D (6 bases). CDR3 length: 14 amino acids. V was shortened by 2 bases and J by 3 bases, with 10 bases between the two germline ends. The germline CDR1 and CDR2 sequences are SGHTA and FQGTGA. The CDR3 nucleotides read TGTGCCAGCAGCTTATATTCAGGGGACACTGAAGCTTTCTTT. Translated, it gives CASSLYSGDTEAFF.

The chain couples TRBV4-1 to TRBJ2-2, with 7 bases matching TRBD2. Germline lookup yields CDR1 MGHRA and CDR2 YSYEKL. This CDR3 is 21 amino acids long. The junction had 18 bases not matched to a gene; V was cut back by 1 base and J by 1 base. The CDR3 nucleotides read TGCGCCAGCAGCCAAGGGCCCCTATATCGTACTAGCGCGGAGAACACCGGGGAGCTGTTTTTT. The encoded protein is CASSQGPLYRTSAENTGELFF.

The chain recombines TRBV6-5 with TRBJ2-3, with TRBD2 identical over 10 bases. Germline V gene lookup returns CDR1 MNHEY and CDR2 SVGAGI. V lost 8 bases, J lost 0 bases, and 5 bases stayed unmatched. The CDR3 sequence is 15 residues long. The CDR3 bases are TGTGCCAGCCAAGCGGGGGGGCGGAGCACAGATACGCAGTATTTT. Protein product: CASQAGGRSTDTQYF.

The rearrangement joins TRBV27 to TRBJ2-2; D is undetermined. The CDR3 covers 12 residues. V was cut by 5 bases and J by 5 bases, with 6 bases left in between. Per the germline V gene, CDR1 is MNHEY and CDR2 is SMNVEV (reference sequence). The CDR3 DNA reads TGTGCCAGCAGTGAAGAGACCGGGGAGCTGTTTTTT. This codes for CASSEETGELFF.

The chain joins TRBV29-1 to TRBJ1-4, with a weak D call TRBD1 (5 bases). This CDR3 spans 12 amino acids. Germline CDR1 SQVTM, CDR2 ANQGSEA. Trimming cost V 7 bases and J 8 bases, with 14 bases left between them. DNA for the CDR3: TGCAGCGCTGGAAGGACATCAGAAAAACTGTTTTTT. Residues: CSAGRTSEKLFF.

This sequence joins TRBV6-5 and TRBJ2-7, with TRBD2 as a possible D gene (6 bases). The CDR3 length is 15 residues. Trimming took off 6 bases at V and 4 bases at J, with 19 bases between the two ends. CDR1 and CDR2 from the germline V gene are MNHEY and SVGAGI. The DNA of the CDR3 is TGTGCCAGCAGCAGCCGGGGGTCGGGCACATACGAGCAGTACTTC. The encoded protein is CASSSRGSGTYEQYF.

This rearrangement joins TRBV10-3 to TRBJ1-6; no definite D call. From germline, CDR1 is ENHRY and CDR2 SYGVKD. Trimming pared 7 bases from V and 9 bases from J, leaving 13 bases between. This CDR3 has 13 amino acids. The CDR3 DNA follows: TGTGCCATCACCCCGGGGTCCGCTTCACCCCTCCACTTT. Amino acids: CAITPGSASPLHF.

The chain couples TRBV28 to TRBJ1-2; a weak D match, TRBD1 (5 bases). This CDR3 is 12 amino acids long. Germline V gene lookup returns CDR1 MDHEN and CDR2 SYDVKM. Trimming stripped 6 bases from V and 5 bases from J, with 10 bases between. The CDR3 here is CASSTTVYGYTF. The CDR3 region has the DNA TGTGCCAGCAGCACGACAGTATATGGCTACACCTTC.

The V and J genes are TRBV2 and TRBJ2-7; TRBD2 matches at 14 bases. CDR1 and CDR2 (germline): SNHLY, FYNNEI. The junction had 8 bases not matched to a gene; V was cut back by 7 bases and J by 3 bases. This CDR3 has 16 residues. CDR3 nucleotides: TGTGCCAGCATAGAGACTAGCGGGAGGGCCGTCTACGAGCAGTACTTC. Translating it yields CASIETSGRAVYEQYF.

V usage is TRBV6-4 and J usage is TRBJ2-3; 13 bases match TRBD2. Looked up from germline, CDR1 is MRHNA and CDR2 is SNTAGT. V lost 2 bases and J lost 4; bases outside the gene matches: 3. The CDR3 sequence is 16 residues long. The CDR3 is CASSDTSGGGPDTQYF. The CDR3 coding sequence is TGTGCCAGCAGTGACACTAGCGGGGGGGGCCCAGATACGCAGTATTTT.

J is TRBJ2-7 and V is TRBV30, with D possibly TRBD2 on 7 matching bases. CDR3 length: 12 amino acids. Germline V gene data show CDR1 as GTSNPN and CDR2 as SVGIG (reference sequence). Trimming shortened V by 5 bases and J by 4 bases, and 12 bases separated the two germline ends. The chain's CDR3 is CAWGEGGYEQYF. CDR3 DNA sequence: TGTGCCTGGGGGGAGGGGGGGTACGAGCAGTACTTC.

This sequence joins TRBV11-2 and TRBJ2-1, with TRBD2 matching 7 bases. This CDR3 comprises 18 residues. The V gene's germline CDR1 is SGHAT and CDR2 FQNNGV. V lost 4 bases and J lost 0; bases outside the gene matches: 12. CDR3 coding DNA: TGTGCCAGCAGCTCCCAAAAGGGAGGGCCCAACTCCTACAATGAGCAGTTCTTC. Translating gives CASSSQKGGPNSYNEQFF.

In regard to this clone: At one end the junction does not follow the germline gene, possibly because of a read error. The chain couples TRBV7-9 to TRBJ2-7; 9 bases align to TRBD2. Germline V lookup: CDR1 SEHNR, CDR2 FQNEAQ (reference sequence). The CDR3 runs to 15 residues. In DNA form, the CDR3 reads TGTTCCAGCACCCTTCTTAGCGGGAGTTCCTACGAGCAGTACTTC. Residues: CSSTLLSGSSYEQYF.

The rearrangement joins TRBV27 to TRBJ1-1, with TRBD1 as a possible D gene (5 bases). This CDR3 spans 13 amino acids. Germline V CDR1 and CDR2: MNHEY, SMNVEV (reference sequence). V was trimmed by 5 bases and J by 8 bases, leaving 15 bases between them. CDR3 residues: CASSLGLRGEAFF. CDR3 DNA sequence: TGTGCCAGCAGTCTGGGACTTCGCGGGGAAGCTTTCTTT.